This T cell receptor beta chain is drawn from a study of cytomegalovirus exposure and HLA in healthy donors. Study findings and constraints: Highly shared variants forming one cluster were likely a sequencing artifact.

This CDR3 region has 13 residues. Trimming took 6 bases from V and 1 from J, leaving 10 bases between them. Per the germline V gene, CDR1 is SGHTA and CDR2 is FQGNSA. Primers for the PCR totalled 60 Vbeta and 13 Jbeta. Sequencing used immunoSEQ multiplex PCR; TCRdb keeps in-frame clones, though not all of them. The data contain about 100,000 clones, about 81% of them singletons. On this clone: Its matching antigen is unknown.

This receptor was obtained from a man aged 50 to 60 in good health and CMV-seronegative. V usage is TRBV7-2 and J usage is TRBJ2-7, with D possibly being TRBD2 (6 bases). The sequenced sample was PBMCs. In DNA form, the CDR3 reads TGTGCCAGCAGTTTCGGAGGGTCCTACGAGCAGTACTTC. The encoded protein is CASSFGGSYEQYF.